Each of the 17 T cell receptor beta chains below was sequenced from the same sample in a study of blood T cell repertoires in COVID-19. Libraries were prepared by immunoSEQ multiplex PCR; TCRdb keeps only in-frame clonotypes and omits some of them. The table includes just under 350,000 clones, 65% to 85% detected once. Material for sequencing was peripheral blood. The origin of the receptors is a man aged 25 to 45 with active or convalescent COVID-19.

There are many counts of this clone. The chain employs TRBV5-1 and TRBJ2-3; D perhaps matches TRBD2 (5 bases). This CDR3 contains 14 residues. V was clipped by 7 bases and J by 1 base, with 13 bases between them. CDR1 and CDR2 from the germline V gene are SGHRS and YFSETQ. CDR3 bases: TGCGCCAGCTCATTCAGCGGCGGCACAGATACGCAGTATTTT. It codes for CASSFSGGTDTQYF.

J is TRBJ1-1 and V is TRBV15; D is uncertain. The germline V gene has CDR1 LNHNV and CDR2 YYDKDF (reference sequence). Trimming took off 3 bases at V and 0 bases at J, with 8 bases between the two ends. The CDR3 length is 14 residues. This CDR3 reads CATSRGGVNTEAFF. The CDR3 DNA is TGTGCCACCAGCAGGGGAGGAGTGAACACTGAAGCTTTCTTT.

The V call is TRBV11-1, the J call TRBJ2-1; TRBD2 aligns across 10 bases. The CDR3 loop spans 16 amino acids. Trimming removed 5 bases from V and 9 bases from J; junction bases left unmatched: 13. CDR1 and CDR2 (germline): SGHAT, FQDESV (reference sequence). CDR3 amino acids: CASSPGASGSVVEQFF. The CDR3 DNA is TGTGCCAGCAGCCCGGGGGCTAGCGGGAGTGTGGTTGAGCAGTTCTTC.

V is TRBV5-1 and J is TRBJ1-1; weak D call: TRBD1 (6 bases). The V gene lost 4 bases and the J gene lost 4 bases, with 11 bases spanning the gap. Germline CDR1 reads SGHRS; CDR2 reads YFSETQ. This CDR3 is built from 13 residues. CDR3 DNA: TGCGCCAGCAGCCGAACAGGGAGCACTGAAGCTTTCTTT. Amino acids: CASSRTGSTEAFF.

CDR3 DNA: TGTGCCAGCCACCTGAGCTCCTACAATGAGCAGTTCTTC. It codes for CASHLSSYNEQFF. The rearrangement uses TRBV2 and TRBJ2-1; no clear D. The V end was cut by 8 bases, the J end by 0 bases, with 8 bases between. The CDR3 sequence is 13 residues long. The germline CDR1 and CDR2 sequences are SNHLY and FYNNEI.

This clone was observed a single time. The chain carries TRBV7-7 and TRBJ2-2; D might be TRBD1 (7 bases). Germline assignment: CDR1 SSHAT and CDR2 FNYEAQ (reference sequence). The CDR3 has 17 residues. Trimming took 2 bases from V and 5 from J, leaving 18 bases between them. CDR3 in amino acids: CASSLTLGGGRTGELFF. In nucleotides, the CDR3 is TGTGCCAGCAGCTTAACGTTAGGAGGGGGCCGTACCGGGGAGCTGTTTTTT. The full variable domain, rest sourced from reference TRBV7-7 and TRBJ2-2, is GAGVSQSPRYKVTKRGQDVTLRCDPISSHATLYWYQQALGQGPEFLTYFNYEAQPDKSGLPSDRFSAERPEGSISTLTIQRTEQRDSAMYRCASSLTLGGGRTGELFFGEGSRLTVL.

This chain connects TRBV11-3 to TRBJ1-1; D gene unclear. V was shortened by 5 bases and J by 4 bases, with 11 bases between the two germline ends. CDR1 SGHNT and CDR2 YENEEA come from the germline V gene. This CDR3 is 13 amino acids long. The CDR3 here is CASSQVESTEAFF. CDR3 DNA sequence: TGTGCCAGCAGCCAGGTCGAGAGCACTGAAGCTTTCTTT. The full variable domain, with the rest looked up from reference TRBV11-3 and TRBJ1-1, is EAGVVQSPRYKIIEKKQPVAFWCNPISGHNTLYWYLQNLGQGPELLIRYENEEAVDDSQLPKDRFSAERLKGVDSTLKIQPAELGDSAVYLCASSQVESTEAFFGQGTRLTVV.

The chain joins TRBV19 to TRBJ1-2; a weak D match, TRBD1 (6 bases). Trimming pared 5 bases from V and 7 bases from J, leaving 17 bases between. Germline CDR1 and CDR2: LNHDA and SQIVND (reference sequence). The CDR3 sequence is 14 residues long. CDR3 nucleotides: TGTGCCAGTAGTTTCACAGGGAGCTCTATTGGCTACACCTTC. As protein: CASSFTGSSIGYTF.

The CDR3 sequence: CASSSPGGVGNEQFF. The CDR3 bases are TGTGCCAGCAGTTCACCCGGGGGGGTGGGCAATGAGCAGTTCTTC. The chain is built from TRBV27 and TRBJ2-1, with 8 bases identical to TRBD2. J gave up 6 bases and V 4 bases, and 8 bases lay outside the gene matches. This CDR3 has 15 residues. The germline V gene has CDR1 MNHEY and CDR2 SMNVEV (reference sequence).

This clone was recorded once. The V call is TRBV28, the J call TRBJ2-7, with D possibly TRBD2 on 6 matching bases. This CDR3 contains 13 residues. V was pared by 6 bases and J by 0 bases, with 9 bases between. Germline V lookup: CDR1 MDHEN, CDR2 SYDVKM. The CDR3 DNA is TGTGCCAGCAGGCCTAGCGCCTCCTACGAGCAGTACTTC. Translated: CASRPSASYEQYF. The full variable domain, in which reference TRBV28 and TRBJ2-7 provide the parts outside the CDR3, is DVKVTQSSRYLVKRTGEKVFLECVQDMDHENMFWYRQDPGLGLRLIYFSYDVKMKEKGDIPEGYSVSREKKERFSLILESASTNQTSMYLCASRPSASYEQYFGPGTRLTVT.

V is TRBV5-4 and J is TRBJ2-7; 7 positions agree with TRBD1. Trimming cost V 0 bases and J 4 bases; bases outside gene matches: 1. CDR1 and CDR2 (germline): SGHNT, YYREEE (reference sequence). This CDR3 comprises 13 residues. As DNA, the CDR3 is TGTGCCAGCAGCTTGGTGACAGGGTACGAGCAGTACTTC. Residues: CASSLVTGYEQYF.

The chain joins TRBV19 to TRBJ2-3, with 10 bases identical to TRBD1. The V and J ends lost 3 bases and 5 bases, in that order; junction bases with no gene match: 8. This CDR3 has 16 residues. Germline loops: CDR1 LNHDA, CDR2 SQIVND (reference sequence). In DNA form, the CDR3 reads TGTGCCAGTAGTATCGGTGACAGGGGGCACATAGATACGCAGTATTTT. Translation: CASSIGDRGHIDTQYF.

In its sample, this clone was seen once. J is TRBJ1-2 and V is TRBV19, with 9 positions matching TRBD1. Germline V gene sequence: CDR1 LNHDA, CDR2 SQIVND (reference sequence). V shed 6 bases and J 4 bases; nucleotides not matched to a gene: 6. The CDR3 consists of 14 residues. The CDR3 coding sequence is TGTGCCAGTAGCCACAGGGGGCAGATCTATGGCTACACCTTC. This encodes CASSHRGQIYGYTF.

The rearrangement joins TRBV7-9 to TRBJ1-6, with D possibly matching TRBD1 (5 bases). Germline-derived CDR1 and CDR2 are SEHNR and FQNEAQ (reference sequence). The V and J ends lost 3 bases and 10 bases respectively, with 13 bases between them. The CDR3 extends over 14 amino acids. CDR3 loop: CASSLGRVGSPLHF. For the CDR3, the DNA is TGTGCCAGCAGCTTGGGCAGGGTGGGGTCACCCCTCCACTTT.

This clone appeared once. The chain has TRBV4-2 and TRBJ2-7, with 15 bases identical to TRBD2. Germline V gives CDR1 LGHNA, CDR2 YNFKEQ. V lost 5 bases, J lost 0 bases, and 8 bases stayed unmatched. CDR3 length: 18 amino acids. CDR3 sequence reads: CASSSLGLAGGLSYEQYF. In nucleotides, the CDR3 is TGTGCCAGCAGCTCCCTGGGACTAGCGGGAGGACTCTCCTACGAGCAGTACTTC.

Points on this clone: The identical CDR3 is also encoded by other nucleotide sequences in the sample. The CDR3 DNA reads TGTGCCAGTAGTATAGGGCAGGGCGGAACTAATGAAAAACTGTTTTTT. This codes for CASSIGQGGTNEKLFF. V and J are TRBV19 and TRBJ1-4; a weak D match, TRBD1 (5 bases). Germline V gene sequence: CDR1 LNHDA, CDR2 SQIVND (reference sequence). V dropped 1 base and J dropped 1 base, with 10 bases sitting between them. This CDR3 is built from 16 residues.

This chain connects TRBV28 to TRBJ1-3; D is possibly TRBD1 (5 bases). The CDR3 consists of 15 residues. Trimming removed 6 bases at V and 8 bases at J, with 20 bases between. Germline CDR1 reads MDHEN; CDR2 reads SYDVKM. This chain's CDR3 is CASSLARGLGDTIYF. The DNA of the CDR3 is TGTGCCAGCAGCCTAGCTCGGGGACTCGGAGACACCATATATTTT.